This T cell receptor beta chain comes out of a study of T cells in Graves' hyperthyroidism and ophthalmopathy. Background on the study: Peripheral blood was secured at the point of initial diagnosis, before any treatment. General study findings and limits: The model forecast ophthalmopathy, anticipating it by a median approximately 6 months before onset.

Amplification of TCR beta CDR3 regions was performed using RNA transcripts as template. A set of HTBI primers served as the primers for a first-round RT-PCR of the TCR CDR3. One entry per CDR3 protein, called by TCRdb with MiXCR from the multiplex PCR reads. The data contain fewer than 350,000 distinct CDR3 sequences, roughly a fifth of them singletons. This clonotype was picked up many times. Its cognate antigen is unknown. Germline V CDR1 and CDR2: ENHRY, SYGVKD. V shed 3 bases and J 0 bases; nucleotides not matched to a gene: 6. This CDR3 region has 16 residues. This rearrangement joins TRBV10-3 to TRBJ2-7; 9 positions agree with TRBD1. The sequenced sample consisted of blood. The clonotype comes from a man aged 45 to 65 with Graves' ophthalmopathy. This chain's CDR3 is CAISDPGQGFSYEQYF. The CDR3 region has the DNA TGTGCCATCAGTGACCCGGGACAGGGATTCTCCTACGAGCAGTACTTC.